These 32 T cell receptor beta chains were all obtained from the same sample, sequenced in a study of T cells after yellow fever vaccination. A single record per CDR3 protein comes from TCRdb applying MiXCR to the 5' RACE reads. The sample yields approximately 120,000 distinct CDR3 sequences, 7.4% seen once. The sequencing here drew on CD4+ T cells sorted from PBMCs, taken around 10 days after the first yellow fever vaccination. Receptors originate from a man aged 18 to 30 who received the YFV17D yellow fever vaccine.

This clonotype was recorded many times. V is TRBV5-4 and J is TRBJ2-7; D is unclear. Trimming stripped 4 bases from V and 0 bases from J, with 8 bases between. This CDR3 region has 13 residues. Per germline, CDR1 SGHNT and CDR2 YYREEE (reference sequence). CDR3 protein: CASSGDNSYEQYF. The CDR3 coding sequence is TGTGCCAGCAGCGGCGACAACTCCTACGAGCAGTACTTC.

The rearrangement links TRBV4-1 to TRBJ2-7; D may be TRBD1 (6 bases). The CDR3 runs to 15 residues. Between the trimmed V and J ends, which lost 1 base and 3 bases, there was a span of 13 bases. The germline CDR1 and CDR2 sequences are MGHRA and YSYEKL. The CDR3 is CASSQAPTDSYEQYF. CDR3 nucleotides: TGCGCCAGCAGCCAAGCCCCCACGGACAGCTACGAGCAGTACTTC.

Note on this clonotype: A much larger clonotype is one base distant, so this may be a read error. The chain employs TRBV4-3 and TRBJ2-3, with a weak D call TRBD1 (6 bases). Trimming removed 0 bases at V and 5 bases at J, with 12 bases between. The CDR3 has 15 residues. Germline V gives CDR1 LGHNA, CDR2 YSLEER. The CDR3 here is CASSQEGAGKDTQYF. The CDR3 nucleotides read TGCGCCAGCAGCCAAGAGGGGGCAGGCAAAGATACGCAGTATTTT.

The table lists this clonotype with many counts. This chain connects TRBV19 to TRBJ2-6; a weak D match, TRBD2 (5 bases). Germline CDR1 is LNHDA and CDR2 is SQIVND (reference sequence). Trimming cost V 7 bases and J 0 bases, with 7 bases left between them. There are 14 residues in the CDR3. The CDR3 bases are TGTGCCAGTACCGAGGGCTCTGGGGCCAACGTCCTGACTTTC. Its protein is CASTEGSGANVLTF.

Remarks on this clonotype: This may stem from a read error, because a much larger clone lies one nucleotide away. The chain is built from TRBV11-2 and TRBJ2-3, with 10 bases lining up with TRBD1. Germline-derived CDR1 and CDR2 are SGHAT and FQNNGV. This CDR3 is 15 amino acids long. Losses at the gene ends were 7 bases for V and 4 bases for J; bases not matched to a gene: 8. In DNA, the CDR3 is TGTGCCAGCACCTCGTGGACAGGGGGAGCAGATACGCAGTATTTT. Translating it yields CASTSWTGGADTQYF.

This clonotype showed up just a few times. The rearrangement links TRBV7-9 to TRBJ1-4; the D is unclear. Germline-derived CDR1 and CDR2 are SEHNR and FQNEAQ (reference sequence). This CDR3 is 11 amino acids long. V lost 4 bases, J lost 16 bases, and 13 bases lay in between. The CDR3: CASSYDGKAFF. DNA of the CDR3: TGTGCCAGCAGCTACGACGGGAAGGCGTTTTTT. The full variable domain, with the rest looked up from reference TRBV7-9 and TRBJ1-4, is DTGVSQNPRHKITKRGQNVTFRCDPISEHNRLYWYRQTLGQGPEFLTYFQNEAQLEKSRLLSDRFSAERPKGSFSTLEIQRTEQGDSAMYLCASSYDGKAFFGSGTQLSVL.

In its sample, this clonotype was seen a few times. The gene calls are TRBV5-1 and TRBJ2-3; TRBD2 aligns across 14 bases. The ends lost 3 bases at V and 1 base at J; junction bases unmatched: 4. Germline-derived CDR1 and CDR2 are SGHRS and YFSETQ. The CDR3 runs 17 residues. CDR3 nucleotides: TGCGCCAGCAGCTCCTGGACTAGCGGGGGGCGCACAGATACGCAGTATTTT. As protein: CASSSWTSGGRTDTQYF.

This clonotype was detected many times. Written as DNA, the CDR3 is TGCAGTGCCTCAACGTACCAAGAGACCCAGTACTTC. Translated, it gives CSASTYQETQYF. This chain joins TRBV20-1 and TRBJ2-5; D not certain. V was pared by 6 bases and J by 0 bases, with 8 bases between. The CDR3 loop spans 12 amino acids. The germline V gene encodes CDR1 DFQATT and CDR2 SNEGSKA (reference sequence).

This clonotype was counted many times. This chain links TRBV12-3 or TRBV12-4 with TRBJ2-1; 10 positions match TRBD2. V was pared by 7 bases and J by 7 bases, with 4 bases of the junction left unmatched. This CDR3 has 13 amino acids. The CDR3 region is CASTPTSGNEQFF. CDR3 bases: TGTGCCAGCACCCCGACTAGCGGGAATGAGCAGTTCTTC.

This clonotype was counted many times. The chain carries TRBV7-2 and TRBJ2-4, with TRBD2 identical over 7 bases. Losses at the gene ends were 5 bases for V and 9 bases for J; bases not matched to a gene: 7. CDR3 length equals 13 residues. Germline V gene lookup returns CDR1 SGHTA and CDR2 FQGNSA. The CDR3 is CASSPQSGAIQYF. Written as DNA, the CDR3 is TGTGCCAGCAGCCCCCAAAGCGGGGCCATTCAGTACTTC.

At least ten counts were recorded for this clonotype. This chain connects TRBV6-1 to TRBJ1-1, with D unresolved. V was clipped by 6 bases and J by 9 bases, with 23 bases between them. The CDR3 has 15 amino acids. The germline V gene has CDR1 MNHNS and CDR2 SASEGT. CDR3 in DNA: TGTGCCAGCAGACCTGGACGGGCTGAAAAATTTCAAGCTTTCTTT. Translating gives CASRPGRAEKFQAFF.

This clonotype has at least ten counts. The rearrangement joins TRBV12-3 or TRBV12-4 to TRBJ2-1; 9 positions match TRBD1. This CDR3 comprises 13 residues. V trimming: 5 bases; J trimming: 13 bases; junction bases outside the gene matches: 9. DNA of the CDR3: TGTGCCAGCAGTCCCCAACAGGGGGCCGGACAGTTCTTC. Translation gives CASSPQQGAGQFF.

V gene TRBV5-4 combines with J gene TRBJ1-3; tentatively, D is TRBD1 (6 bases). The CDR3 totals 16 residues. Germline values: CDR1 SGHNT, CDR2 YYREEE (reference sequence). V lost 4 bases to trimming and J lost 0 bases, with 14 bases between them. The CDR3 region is CASSGGQPNSGNTIYF. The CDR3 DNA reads TGTGCCAGCAGCGGAGGACAGCCAAACTCTGGAAACACCATATATTTT.

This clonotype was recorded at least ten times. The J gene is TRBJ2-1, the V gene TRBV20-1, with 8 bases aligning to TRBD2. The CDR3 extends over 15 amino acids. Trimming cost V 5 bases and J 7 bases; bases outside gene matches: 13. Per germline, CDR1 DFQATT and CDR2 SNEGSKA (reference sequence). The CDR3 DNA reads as TGCAGTGCTTCCCGAACGGGGGGGTTGAGGAATGAGCAGTTCTTC. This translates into CSASRTGGLRNEQFF.

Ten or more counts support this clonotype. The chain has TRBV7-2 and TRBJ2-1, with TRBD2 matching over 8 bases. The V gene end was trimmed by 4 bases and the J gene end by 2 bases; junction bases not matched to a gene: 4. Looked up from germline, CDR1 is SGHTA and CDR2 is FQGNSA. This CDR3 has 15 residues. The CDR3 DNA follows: TGTGCCAGCAGCTCAAGCGGGGGTACCTACAATGAGCAGTTCTTC. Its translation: CASSSSGGTYNEQFF.

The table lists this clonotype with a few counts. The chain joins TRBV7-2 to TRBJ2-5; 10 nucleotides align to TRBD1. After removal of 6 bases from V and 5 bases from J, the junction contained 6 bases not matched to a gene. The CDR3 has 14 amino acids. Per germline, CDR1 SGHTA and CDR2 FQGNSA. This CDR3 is CASRKGQGGETQYF. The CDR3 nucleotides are TGTGCCAGCAGGAAAGGACAGGGGGGGGAGACCCAGTACTTC.

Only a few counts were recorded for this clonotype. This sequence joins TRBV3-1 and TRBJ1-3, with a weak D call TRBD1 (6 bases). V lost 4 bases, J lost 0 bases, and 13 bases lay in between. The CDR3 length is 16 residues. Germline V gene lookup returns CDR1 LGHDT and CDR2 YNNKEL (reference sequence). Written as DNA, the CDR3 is TGTGCCAGCAGCCTAATGGGGGGCCTCTCTGGAAACACCATATATTTT. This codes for CASSLMGGLSGNTIYF.

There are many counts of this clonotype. DNA for the CDR3: TGTGCCAGCGGACCCGGGACAGGGTTTGGAAACACCATATATTTT. This sequence encodes CASGPGTGFGNTIYF. The V call is TRBV6-2 or TRBV6-3, the J call TRBJ1-3; 9 bases are a match to TRBD1. Germline CDR1 is MNHEY and CDR2 is SVGEGT. The CDR3 loop spans 15 amino acids. The V and J ends lost 8 bases and 3 bases, in that order; junction bases with no gene match: 8.

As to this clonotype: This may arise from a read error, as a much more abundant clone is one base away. As DNA, the CDR3 is TGTGCCAGCAGCTTAGCGAGGTTGGGACAGGGTTACTACGAGCAGAACTTC. Its protein product is CASSLARLGQGYYEQNF. This chain uses TRBV7-2 with TRBJ2-7; 9 bases are shared with TRBD1. From germline, CDR1 is SGHTA and CDR2 FQGNSA. This CDR3 is 17 amino acids long.

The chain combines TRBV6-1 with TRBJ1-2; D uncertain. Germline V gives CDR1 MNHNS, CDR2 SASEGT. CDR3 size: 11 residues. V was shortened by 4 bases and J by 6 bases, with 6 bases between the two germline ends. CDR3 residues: CASSVHDGYTF. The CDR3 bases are TGTGCCAGCAGTGTACATGATGGCTACACCTTC.

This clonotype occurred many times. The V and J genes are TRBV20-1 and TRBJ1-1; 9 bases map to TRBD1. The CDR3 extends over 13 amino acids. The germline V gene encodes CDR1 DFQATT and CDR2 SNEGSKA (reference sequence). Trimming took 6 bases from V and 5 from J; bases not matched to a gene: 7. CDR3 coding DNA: TGCAGTGCCCCTAGGACAGGGGCGACTGAAGCTTTCTTT. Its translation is CSAPRTGATEAFF.

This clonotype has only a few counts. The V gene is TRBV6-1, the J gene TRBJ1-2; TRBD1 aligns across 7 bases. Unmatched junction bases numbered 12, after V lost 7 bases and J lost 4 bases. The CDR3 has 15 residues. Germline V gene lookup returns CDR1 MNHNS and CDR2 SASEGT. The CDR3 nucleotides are TGTGCCAGCACCCCACGGGACAGATTTTCCTATGGCTACACCTTC. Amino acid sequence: CASTPRDRFSYGYTF.

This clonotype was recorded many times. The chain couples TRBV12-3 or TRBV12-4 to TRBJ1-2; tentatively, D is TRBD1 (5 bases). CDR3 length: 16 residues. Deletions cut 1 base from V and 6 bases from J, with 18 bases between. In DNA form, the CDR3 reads TGTGCCAGCAGTTTAGATGAAGGAAGGGGCGAGAATGGCTACACCTTC. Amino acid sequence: CASSLDEGRGENGYTF.

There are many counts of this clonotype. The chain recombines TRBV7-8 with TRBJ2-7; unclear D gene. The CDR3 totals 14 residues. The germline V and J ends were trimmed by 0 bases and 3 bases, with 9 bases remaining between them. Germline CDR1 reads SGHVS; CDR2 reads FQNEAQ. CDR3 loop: CASSLAGFGYEQYF. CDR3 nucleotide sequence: TGTGCCAGCAGCTTAGCGGGCTTTGGCTACGAGCAGTACTTC.

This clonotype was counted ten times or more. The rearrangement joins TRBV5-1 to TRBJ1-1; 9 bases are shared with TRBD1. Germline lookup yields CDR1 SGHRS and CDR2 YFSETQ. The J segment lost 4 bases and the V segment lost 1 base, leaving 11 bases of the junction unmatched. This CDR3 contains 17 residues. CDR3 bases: TGCGCCAGCAGCTTGAGCGGGACAGGGAGGCCGAGCACTGAAGCTTTCTTT. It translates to CASSLSGTGRPSTEAFF.

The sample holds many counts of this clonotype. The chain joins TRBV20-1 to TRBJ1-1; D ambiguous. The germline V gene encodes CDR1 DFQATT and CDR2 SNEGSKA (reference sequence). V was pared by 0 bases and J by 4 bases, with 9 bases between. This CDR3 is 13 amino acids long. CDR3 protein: CSARDPRGTEAFF. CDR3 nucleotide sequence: TGCAGTGCTAGAGATCCCCGGGGCACTGAAGCTTTCTTT.

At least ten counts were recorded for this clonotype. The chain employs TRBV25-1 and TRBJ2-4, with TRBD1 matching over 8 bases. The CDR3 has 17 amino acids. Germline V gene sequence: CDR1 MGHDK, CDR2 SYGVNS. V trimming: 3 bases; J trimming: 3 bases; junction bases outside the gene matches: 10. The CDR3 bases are TGTGCCAGCAGTGATGGGGGTACAGGGGGGCACAAAAACATTCAGTACTTC. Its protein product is CASSDGGTGGHKNIQYF.

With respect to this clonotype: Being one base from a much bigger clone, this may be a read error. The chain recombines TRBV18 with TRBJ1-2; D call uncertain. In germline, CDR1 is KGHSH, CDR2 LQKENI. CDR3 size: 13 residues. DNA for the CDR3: TGTGCCAGCGCACCGCGAGGTTTAAGTGGCTACACCTTC. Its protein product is CASAPRGLSGYTF. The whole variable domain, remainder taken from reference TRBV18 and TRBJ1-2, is NAGVMQNPRHLVRRRGQEARLRCSPMKGHSHVYWYRQLPEEGLKFMVYLQKENIIDESGMPKERFSAEFPKEGPSILRIQQVVRGDSAAYFCASAPRGLSGYTFGSGTRLTVV.

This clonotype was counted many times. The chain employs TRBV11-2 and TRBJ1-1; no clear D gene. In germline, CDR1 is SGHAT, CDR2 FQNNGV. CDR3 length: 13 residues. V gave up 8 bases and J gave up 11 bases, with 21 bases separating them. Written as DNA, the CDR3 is TGTGCCAGCGGCATTCAGGAGGCTTTAGGGGCTTTCTTT. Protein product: CASGIQEALGAFF. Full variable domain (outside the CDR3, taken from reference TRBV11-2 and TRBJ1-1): EAGVAQSPRYKIIEKRQSVAFWCNPISGHATLYWYQQILGQGPKLLIQFQNNGVVDDSQLPKDRFSAERLKGVDSTLKIQPAKLEDSAVYLCASGIQEALGAFFGQGTRLTVV.

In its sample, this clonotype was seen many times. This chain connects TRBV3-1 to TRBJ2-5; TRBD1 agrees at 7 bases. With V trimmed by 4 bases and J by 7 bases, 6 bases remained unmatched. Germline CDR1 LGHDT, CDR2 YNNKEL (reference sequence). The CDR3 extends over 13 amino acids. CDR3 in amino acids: CASSLRDRATQYF. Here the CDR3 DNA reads TGTGCCAGCAGCCTCCGGGACAGAGCGACCCAGTACTTC.

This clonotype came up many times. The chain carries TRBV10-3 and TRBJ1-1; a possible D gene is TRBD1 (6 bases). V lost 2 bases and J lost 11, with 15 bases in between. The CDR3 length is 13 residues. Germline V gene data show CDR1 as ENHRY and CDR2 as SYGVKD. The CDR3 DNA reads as TGTGCCATCAGTGAGACAGGGAAAGGATGGGCTTTCTTT. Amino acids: CAISETGKGWAFF.

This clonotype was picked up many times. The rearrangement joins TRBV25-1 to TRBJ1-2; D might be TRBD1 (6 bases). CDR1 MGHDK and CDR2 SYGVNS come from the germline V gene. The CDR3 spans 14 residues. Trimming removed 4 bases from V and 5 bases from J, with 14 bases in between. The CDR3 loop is CASSGRGQVYGYTF. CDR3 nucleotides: TGTGCCAGCAGTGGCCGGGGGCAAGTATATGGCTACACCTTC.